This T cell receptor (beta chain) came from a study of shared clonotypes between healthy human individuals. Study conclusions and caveats: Rarefaction indicated that sorted-subset sequencing remained incomplete although depth was large.

Those who donated, Caucasian adults without exception, all lived in Nashville, Tennessee. Of note for this clone: The antigen is unknown.

The genomic DNA of each subset was split evenly across several immunoSEQ plates. The table came from immunoSEQ multiplex PCR; TCRdb's copy has only in-frame clones and leaves some out. The sample records 2 million to 2.5 million clones, roughly 95% being singletons. The V gene's germline CDR1 is SGHAT and CDR2 FQNNGV. Losses at the gene ends were 6 bases for V and 0 bases for J; bases not matched to a gene: 11. The length of the CDR3 is 19 residues. Sequences were obtained from naive CD4+ T cells sorted from blood. The subset was: CD45RA+ positively selected. The TCR comes from a man aged 18 to 30 in good health. The rearrangement links TRBV11-2 to TRBJ2-6; 10 bases align to TRBD2. DNA of the CDR3: TGTGCCAGCAGTTCCAACGCGGGACTAGCGTACTCTGGGGCCAACGTCCTGACTTTC. It translates to CASSSNAGLAYSGANVLTF.